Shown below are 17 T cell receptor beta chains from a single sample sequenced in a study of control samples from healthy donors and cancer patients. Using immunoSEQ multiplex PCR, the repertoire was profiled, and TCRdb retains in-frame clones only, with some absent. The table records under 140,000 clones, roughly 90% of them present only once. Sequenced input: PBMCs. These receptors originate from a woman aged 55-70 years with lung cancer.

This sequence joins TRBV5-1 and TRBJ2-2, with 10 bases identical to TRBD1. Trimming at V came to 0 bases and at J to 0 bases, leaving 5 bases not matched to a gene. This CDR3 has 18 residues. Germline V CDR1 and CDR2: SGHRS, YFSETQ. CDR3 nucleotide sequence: TGCGCCAGCAGCTTGGTTCCGGGACAGGGGTCGAACACCGGGGAGCTGTTTTTT. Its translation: CASSLVPGQGSNTGELFF.

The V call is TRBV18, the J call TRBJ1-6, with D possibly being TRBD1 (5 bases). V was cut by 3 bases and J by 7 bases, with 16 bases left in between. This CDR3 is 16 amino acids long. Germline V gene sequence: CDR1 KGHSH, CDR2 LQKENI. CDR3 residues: CASSPLPNGTNSPLHF. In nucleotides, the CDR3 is TGTGCCAGCTCACCCCTTCCCAATGGGACGAATTCACCCCTCCACTTT.

CDR3 amino acids: CASSSDRGSYF. Written as DNA, the CDR3 is TGTGCCAGCAGCAGCGACCGCGGATCCTACTTC. The rearrangement links TRBV6-2 or TRBV6-3 to TRBJ2-7, with unresolved D. Looked up from germline, CDR1 is MNHEY and CDR2 is SVGEGT. The CDR3 covers 11 residues. The germline V and J ends were trimmed by 6 bases and 13 bases, with 16 bases remaining between them.

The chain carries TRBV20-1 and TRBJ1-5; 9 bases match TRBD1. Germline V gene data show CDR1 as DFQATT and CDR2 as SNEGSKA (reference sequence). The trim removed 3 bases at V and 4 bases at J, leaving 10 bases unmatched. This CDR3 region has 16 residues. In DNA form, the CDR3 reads TGCAGTGCTAGTGACCGACAGGGGGAAAGGAATCAGCCCCAGCATTTT. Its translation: CSASDRQGERNQPQHF.

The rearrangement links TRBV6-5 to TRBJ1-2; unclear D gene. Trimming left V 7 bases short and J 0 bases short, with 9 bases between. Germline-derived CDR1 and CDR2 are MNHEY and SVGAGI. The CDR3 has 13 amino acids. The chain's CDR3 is CASKNGPNYGYTF. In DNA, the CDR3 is TGTGCCAGCAAAAACGGACCTAACTATGGCTACACCTTC.

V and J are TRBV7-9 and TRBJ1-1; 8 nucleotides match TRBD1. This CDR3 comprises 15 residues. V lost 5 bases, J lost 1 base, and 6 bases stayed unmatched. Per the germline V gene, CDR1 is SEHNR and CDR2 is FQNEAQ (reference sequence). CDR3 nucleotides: TGTGCCAGCAGCACAACAGGGGGTGGGAACACTGAAGCTTTCTTT. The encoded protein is CASSTTGGGNTEAFF.

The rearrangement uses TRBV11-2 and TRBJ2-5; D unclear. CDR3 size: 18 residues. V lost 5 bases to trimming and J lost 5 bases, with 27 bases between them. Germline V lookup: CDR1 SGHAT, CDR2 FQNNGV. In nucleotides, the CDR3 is TGTGCCAGCAGCCGAGGTAATGCAGGTGCGAATTCGGCGGAGACCCAGTACTTC. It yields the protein CASSRGNAGANSAETQYF.

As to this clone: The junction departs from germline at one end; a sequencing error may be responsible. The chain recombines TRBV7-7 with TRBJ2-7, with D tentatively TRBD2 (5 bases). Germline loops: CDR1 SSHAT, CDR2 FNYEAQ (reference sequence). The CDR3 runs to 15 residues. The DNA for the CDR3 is TGTGCTAGCAGCTCTCAGACCCTTAACCCGGGGGAGCAGTACTTC. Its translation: CASSSQTLNPGEQYF.

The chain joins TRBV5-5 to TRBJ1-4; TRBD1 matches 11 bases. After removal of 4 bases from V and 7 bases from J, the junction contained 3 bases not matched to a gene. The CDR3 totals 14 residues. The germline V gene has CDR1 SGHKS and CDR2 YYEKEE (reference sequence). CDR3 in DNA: TGTGCCAGCAGCATCGGGACAGGGGGTGAAAAACTGTTTTTT. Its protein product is CASSIGTGGEKLFF.

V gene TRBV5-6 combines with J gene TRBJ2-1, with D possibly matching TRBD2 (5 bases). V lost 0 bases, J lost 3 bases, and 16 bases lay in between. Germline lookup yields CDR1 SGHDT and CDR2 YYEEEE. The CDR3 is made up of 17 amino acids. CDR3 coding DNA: TGTGCCAGCAGCTTGGCGTACGGAGGAAAGGGCTACAATGAGCAGTTCTTC. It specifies CASSLAYGGKGYNEQFF.

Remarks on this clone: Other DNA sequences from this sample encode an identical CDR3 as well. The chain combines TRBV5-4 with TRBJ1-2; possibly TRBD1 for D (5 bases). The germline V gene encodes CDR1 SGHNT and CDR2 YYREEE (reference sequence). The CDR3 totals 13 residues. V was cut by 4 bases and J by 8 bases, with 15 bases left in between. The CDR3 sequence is CASSSWGVRGYTF. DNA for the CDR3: TGTGCCAGCAGCAGTTGGGGGGTTCGGGGCTACACCTTC.

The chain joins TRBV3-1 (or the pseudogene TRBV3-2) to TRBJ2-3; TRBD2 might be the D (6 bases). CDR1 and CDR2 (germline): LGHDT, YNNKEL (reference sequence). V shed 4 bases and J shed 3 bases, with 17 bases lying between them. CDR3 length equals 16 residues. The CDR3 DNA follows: TGTGCCAGCAGCCGGTCCGGGAGCCGTAATACAGATACGCAGTATTTT. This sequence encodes CASSRSGSRNTDTQYF.

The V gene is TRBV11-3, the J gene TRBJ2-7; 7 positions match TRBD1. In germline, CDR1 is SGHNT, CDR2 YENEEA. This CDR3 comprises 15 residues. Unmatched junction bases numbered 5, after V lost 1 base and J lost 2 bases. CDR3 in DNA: TGTGCCAGCAGCTTAGTCGACAGGGCCCCCTACGAGCAGTACTTC. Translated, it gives CASSLVDRAPYEQYF.

CDR3 in DNA: TGTGCCAGCACGATTACAGGGGTGAACACTGAAGCTTTCTTT. Translated, it gives CASTITGVNTEAFF. The chain has TRBV6-5 and TRBJ1-1, with TRBD1 matching 7 bases. With V trimmed by 7 bases and J by 0 bases, 5 bases remained unmatched. CDR1 MNHEY and CDR2 SVGAGI come from the germline V gene. The CDR3 contains 14 residues.

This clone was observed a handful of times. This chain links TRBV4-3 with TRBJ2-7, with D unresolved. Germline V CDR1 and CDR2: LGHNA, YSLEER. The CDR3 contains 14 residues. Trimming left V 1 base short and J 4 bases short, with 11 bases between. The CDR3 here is CASSQVRTSYEQYF. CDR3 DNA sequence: TGCGCCAGCAGCCAAGTCAGGACCAGTTACGAGCAGTACTTC.

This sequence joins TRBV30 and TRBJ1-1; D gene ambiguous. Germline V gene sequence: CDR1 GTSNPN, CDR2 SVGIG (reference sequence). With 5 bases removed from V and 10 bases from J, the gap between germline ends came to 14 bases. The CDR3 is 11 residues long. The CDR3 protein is CAWRLNLGAFF. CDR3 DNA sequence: TGTGCCTGGCGCTTGAACCTGGGAGCTTTCTTT.

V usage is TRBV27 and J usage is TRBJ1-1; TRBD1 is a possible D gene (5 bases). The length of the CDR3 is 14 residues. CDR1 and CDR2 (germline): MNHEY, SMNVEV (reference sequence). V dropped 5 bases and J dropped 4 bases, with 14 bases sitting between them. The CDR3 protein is CASSPLGTGTEAFF. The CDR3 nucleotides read TGTGCCAGCAGTCCCCTCGGGACGGGCACTGAAGCTTTCTTT.